A selection of T cell receptor beta chains follows, all from one sample in a study of blood T cell repertoires in COVID-19. Measured with immunoSEQ multiplex PCR; TCRdb has only the in-frame clones, and not every one. The sample yields 200,000 to 250,000 clones, more than 80% seen once. Sample: peripheral blood. Receptor source: a man younger than 45 who had recovered from COVID-19. CDR3s include the opening cysteine and the closing phenylalanine or tryptophan. Fields, in order: CDR3 DNA, CDR3 protein, D gene, clone size, J gene, V gene. D genes are given only for firm matches. Size tells how often a clone was seen (once, few, many) or the class of an expanded clone, and some rows leave it out.

cdr3_nt: TGTGCTGCAAGCCTCGAAGCTTTCTTT
cdr3_aa: CAASLEAFF
d_call: -
clone_size: -
j_call: TRBJ1-1
v_call: TRBV7-2

cdr3_nt: TGTGCCAGCAGCCAAACGACAGGGGGGCTTGAAAAACTGTTTTTT
cdr3_aa: CASSQTTGGLEKLFF
d_call: TRBD1
clone_size: few
j_call: TRBJ1-4
v_call: TRBV3-1/TRBV3-2

cdr3_nt: TGTGCCAGCAGCAAAGGTCCGACTCGACAGCACCCTCCCTACGAGCAGTACTTC
cdr3_aa: CASSKGPTRQHPPYEQYF
d_call: -
clone_size: -
j_call: TRBJ2-7
v_call: TRBV21-1

cdr3_nt: TGCGCCAGCAGCCAAGATAATTCATACAGGACTGGCTACACCTTC
cdr3_aa: CASSQDNSYRTGYTF
d_call: -
clone_size: -
j_call: TRBJ1-2
v_call: TRBV4-3

cdr3_nt: TGTGCCAGCATAGGGAGGGATTTAAACTATGGCTACACCTTC
cdr3_aa: CASIGRDLNYGYTF
d_call: -
clone_size: -
j_call: TRBJ1-2
v_call: TRBV2

cdr3_nt: TGTGCCAGCAGTCTCCCTTCAGTGAACACTGAAGCTTTCTTT
cdr3_aa: CASSLPSVNTEAFF
d_call: -
clone_size: once
j_call: TRBJ1-1
v_call: TRBV6-2/TRBV6-3

cdr3_nt: TGTGCCAGCAGCTTAGTTCTGGGGCACACCGGGGAGCTGTTTTTT
cdr3_aa: CASSLVLGHTGELFF
d_call: -
clone_size: -
j_call: TRBJ2-2
v_call: TRBV7-2

cdr3_nt: TGTGCCAGCAGCATGTGGGGGGACACCGGGGAGCTGTTTTTT
cdr3_aa: CASSMWGDTGELFF
d_call: -
clone_size: -
j_call: TRBJ2-2
v_call: TRBV27

cdr3_nt: TGTGCCAGCAGTATAATAGGGGCGAACACTGAAGCTTTCTTT
cdr3_aa: CASSIIGANTEAFF
d_call: -
clone_size: -
j_call: TRBJ1-1
v_call: TRBV3-1/TRBV3-2

cdr3_nt: TGTGCTAGTGGATTAGGACAGCAGCAGTTCTTC
cdr3_aa: CASGLGQQQFF
d_call: -
clone_size: -
j_call: TRBJ2-1
v_call: TRBV12-5

cdr3_nt: TGTGCCAGCAGCCTCAGCGGCCACCCCTACAATGAGCAGTTCTTC
cdr3_aa: CASSLSGHPYNEQFF
d_call: -
clone_size: once
j_call: TRBJ2-1
v_call: TRBV7-8

cdr3_nt: TGTGCCAGCTCACCACGGGCAGCAAATCTGGAGACCCAGTACTTC
cdr3_aa: CASSPRAANLETQYF
d_call: -
clone_size: -
j_call: TRBJ2-5
v_call: TRBV18

cdr3_nt: TGTGCCATCAGTGATTCGACAGGCTCCTACGAGCAGTACTTC
cdr3_aa: CAISDSTGSYEQYF
d_call: -
clone_size: -
j_call: TRBJ2-7
v_call: TRBV10-3

cdr3_nt: TGTGCCAGCAGCTTGGTCGTACAGCCCAATCAGCCCCAGCATTTT
cdr3_aa: CASSLVVQPNQPQHF
d_call: -
clone_size: -
j_call: TRBJ1-5
v_call: TRBV5-5

cdr3_nt: TGTGCCAGCAGCCGCGGCGGACATCCGTACTTC
cdr3_aa: CASSRGGHPYF
d_call: -
clone_size: -
j_call: TRBJ2-4
v_call: TRBV3-1/TRBV3-2

cdr3_nt: TGTGCCAGCAGTTACTCGGAGGGCACTGAAGCTTTCTTT
cdr3_aa: CASSYSEGTEAFF
d_call: -
clone_size: -
j_call: TRBJ1-1
v_call: TRBV6-2/TRBV6-3

cdr3_nt: TGTGCCAGCAGCGGACAGATGAACACTGAAGCTTTCTTT
cdr3_aa: CASSGQMNTEAFF
d_call: -
clone_size: few
j_call: TRBJ1-1
v_call: TRBV5-4

cdr3_nt: TGTGCCAGCAGTCCACAGACAAAAGGATGGACTGAAGCTTTCTTT
cdr3_aa: CASSPQTKGWTEAFF
d_call: -
clone_size: once
j_call: TRBJ1-1
v_call: TRBV27

cdr3_nt: TGCAGCGCCCAGGGACAGGGAATCTACGAGCAGTACTTC
cdr3_aa: CSAQGQGIYEQYF
d_call: TRBD1
clone_size: -
j_call: TRBJ2-7
v_call: TRBV29-1

cdr3_nt: TGTGCCAGCAGTTACGGGGACAGTAGCTCTGGAAACACCATATATTTT
cdr3_aa: CASSYGDSSSGNTIYF
d_call: TRBD1
clone_size: -
j_call: TRBJ1-3
v_call: TRBV6-5

cdr3_nt: TGTGCCAGCAGTACCACGCACAGGAATGAAAAACTGTTTTTT
cdr3_aa: CASSTTHRNEKLFF
d_call: -
clone_size: -
j_call: TRBJ1-4
v_call: TRBV6-5

cdr3_nt: TGTGCCAGTAGTGTGACAGGGCAAGGAAACACCATATATTTT
cdr3_aa: CASSVTGQGNTIYF
d_call: TRBD1
clone_size: -
j_call: TRBJ1-3
v_call: TRBV19

cdr3_nt: TGTGCCAGCGCTCCTGGCGGGGGGATAACAGATACGCAGTATTTT
cdr3_aa: CASAPGGGITDTQYF
d_call: TRBD2
clone_size: -
j_call: TRBJ2-3
v_call: TRBV9

cdr3_nt: TGTGCCAGCAGCCAAGAGAGTTTGGAGGGCGTCTTT
cdr3_aa: CASSQESLEGVF
d_call: -
clone_size: -
j_call: TRBJ1-1
v_call: TRBV3-1/TRBV3-2

cdr3_nt: TGTGCCAGCAGTTACTGGTTTTCACGGTCCACTGAAGCTTTCTTT
cdr3_aa: CASSYWFSRSTEAFF
d_call: -
clone_size: -
j_call: TRBJ1-1
v_call: TRBV6-5

cdr3_nt: TGTGCTAGTGGTTGGGCTCAGGACACTGAAGCTTTCTTT
cdr3_aa: CASGWAQDTEAFF
d_call: -
clone_size: -
j_call: TRBJ1-1
v_call: TRBV12-5

cdr3_nt: TGTGCCAGCAGCCAGGGGGACAGCCCGTACAATGAGCAGTTCTTC
cdr3_aa: CASSQGDSPYNEQFF
d_call: TRBD1
clone_size: -
j_call: TRBJ2-1
v_call: TRBV4-2

cdr3_nt: TGTGCCAGCAGCTTAGGAGTAGCGGGGGGGCCCACAGATACGCAGTATTTT
cdr3_aa: CASSLGVAGGPTDTQYF
d_call: TRBD2
clone_size: -
j_call: TRBJ2-3
v_call: TRBV11-3

cdr3_nt: TGTGCCATCACCGGAGGGGGACAGGGCAACTATGGCTACACCTTC
cdr3_aa: CAITGGGQGNYGYTF
d_call: TRBD1
clone_size: -
j_call: TRBJ1-2
v_call: TRBV10-3

cdr3_nt: TGTGCCAGCAGCAGACGGTGCCTGACATGCACAGATACGCAGTATTTT
cdr3_aa: CASSRRCLTCTDTQYF
d_call: -
clone_size: -
j_call: TRBJ2-3
v_call: TRBV21-1

cdr3_nt: TGTGCCAGCAGCACACAGACAGGGGGCACTGAAGCTTTCTTT
cdr3_aa: CASSTQTGGTEAFF
d_call: TRBD1
clone_size: -
j_call: TRBJ1-1
v_call: TRBV7-2

cdr3_nt: TGTGCCACCAGCGGGCAGGGGGCGGTCTACGAGCAGTACTTC
cdr3_aa: CATSGQGAVYEQYF
d_call: TRBD1
clone_size: -
j_call: TRBJ2-7
v_call: TRBV15

cdr3_nt: TGTGCCAGTAGCCCCCTCGACAGGGGAACTGAAGCTTTCTTT
cdr3_aa: CASSPLDRGTEAFF
d_call: TRBD1
clone_size: -
j_call: TRBJ1-1
v_call: TRBV19

cdr3_nt: TGTGCCAGCAGTTACCAAAAGACCCAGTACTTC
cdr3_aa: CASSYQKTQYF
d_call: -
clone_size: -
j_call: TRBJ2-5
v_call: TRBV6-6

cdr3_nt: TGTGCCAGCAGCCAGACAGGGACCACTGAAGCTTTCTTT
cdr3_aa: CASSQTGTTEAFF
d_call: TRBD1
clone_size: few
j_call: TRBJ1-1
v_call: TRBV7-9

cdr3_nt: TGTGCCAGCAGCTTGGCCGGGGACACTGAAGCTTTCTTT
cdr3_aa: CASSLAGDTEAFF
d_call: -
clone_size: -
j_call: TRBJ1-1
v_call: TRBV5-5

cdr3_nt: TGTGCCAGTAGCCCCACGACTAGCCCTATTGCAGATACGCAGTATTTT
cdr3_aa: CASSPTTSPIADTQYF
d_call: TRBD2
clone_size: -
j_call: TRBJ2-3
v_call: TRBV19

cdr3_nt: TGCGCCAGCAGCCAAGATAGTGTACAGGCGTCTGAAGCTTTCTTT
cdr3_aa: CASSQDSVQASEAFF
d_call: -
clone_size: once
j_call: TRBJ1-1
v_call: TRBV4-1

cdr3_nt: TGTGCCAGCATGACAGGAAACACTGAAGCTTTCTTT
cdr3_aa: CASMTGNTEAFF
d_call: -
clone_size: -
j_call: TRBJ1-1
v_call: TRBV6-5

cdr3_nt: TGTGCCAGCAGCCGGACAGGGTCTGGAGCTTTCTTT
cdr3_aa: CASSRTGSGAFF
d_call: TRBD1
clone_size: -
j_call: TRBJ1-1
v_call: TRBV5-6

cdr3_nt: TGTGCCAGTAGTATAAGGGGGACTAGCGGGGCCCATGAGCAGTTCTTC
cdr3_aa: CASSIRGTSGAHEQFF
d_call: TRBD2
clone_size: -
j_call: TRBJ2-1
v_call: TRBV19

cdr3_nt: TGTGCCAGCAGCTTACCGGGGGGTGGTAGTTATGGCTACACCTTC
cdr3_aa: CASSLPGGGSYGYTF
d_call: -
clone_size: -
j_call: TRBJ1-2
v_call: TRBV7-9

cdr3_nt: TGTGCTAGTGGTTTGGTACAGGGGGAGACCCAGTACTTC
cdr3_aa: CASGLVQGETQYF
d_call: TRBD1
clone_size: -
j_call: TRBJ2-5
v_call: TRBV12-5

cdr3_nt: TGTGCCAGCAACACAGGGGAACTAGGATACGAGCAGTACTTC
cdr3_aa: CASNTGELGYEQYF
d_call: TRBD1
clone_size: -
j_call: TRBJ2-7
v_call: TRBV19

cdr3_nt: TGCAGTGCTAGTTGGCAGGGTAGTTCCTACGAGCAGTACTTC
cdr3_aa: CSASWQGSSYEQYF
d_call: -
clone_size: once
j_call: TRBJ2-7
v_call: TRBV20-1

cdr3_nt: TGTGCCAGCAGCGCCGGACTAGCTTTGTACGAGCAGTACTTC
cdr3_aa: CASSAGLALYEQYF
d_call: TRBD2
clone_size: -
j_call: TRBJ2-7
v_call: TRBV7-2

cdr3_nt: TGTGCCAGTCGGAGGAGGGCGGACACCATATATTTT
cdr3_aa: CASRRRADTIYF
d_call: -
clone_size: once
j_call: TRBJ1-3
v_call: TRBV19

cdr3_nt: TGTGCCAGCAGCCCCGAAGGCGGGGGGCCCTCCTCCTACAATGAGCAGTTCTTC
cdr3_aa: CASSPEGGGPSSYNEQFF
d_call: TRBD2
clone_size: -
j_call: TRBJ2-1
v_call: TRBV7-2

cdr3_nt: TGTGCCAGCAGCTCGCTAGCGGGGGTTTGGGAGACCCAGTACTTC
cdr3_aa: CASSSLAGVWETQYF
d_call: TRBD2
clone_size: -
j_call: TRBJ2-5
v_call: TRBV7-2

cdr3_nt: TGTGCCAGCAGCAGACAGGGGAACACTGAAGCTTTCTTT
cdr3_aa: CASSRQGNTEAFF
d_call: TRBD1
clone_size: -
j_call: TRBJ1-1
v_call: TRBV6-6

cdr3_nt: TGTGCCAGCAGCCCGGGACTAGCGGGGGGAAAGTACTTC
cdr3_aa: CASSPGLAGGKYF
d_call: TRBD2
clone_size: once
j_call: TRBJ2-7
v_call: TRBV7-2

cdr3_nt: TGTGCCAGCAGCTCGGACAATTATAGAGGCTACACCTTC
cdr3_aa: CASSSDNYRGYTF
d_call: -
clone_size: -
j_call: TRBJ1-2
v_call: TRBV12-3/TRBV12-4

cdr3_nt: TGTGCCAGCAGTGAGGGGGCGCTGTTTTTT
cdr3_aa: CASSEGALFF
d_call: -
clone_size: -
j_call: TRBJ2-2
v_call: TRBV6-4

cdr3_nt: TGTGCCAGTAGTGGGACAGGTGATAATTCACCCCTCCACTTT
cdr3_aa: CASSGTGDNSPLHF
d_call: TRBD1
clone_size: -
j_call: TRBJ1-6
v_call: TRBV19

cdr3_nt: TGTGCCAGTAGTGCCAGGGGGCGCGGCTATGGCTACACCTTC
cdr3_aa: CASSARGRGYGYTF
d_call: TRBD1
clone_size: -
j_call: TRBJ1-2
v_call: TRBV19

cdr3_nt: TGTGCCAGCAGCTCAGGGAGCAGAGAGGACAGAGCTAACTATGGCTACACCTTC
cdr3_aa: CASSSGSREDRANYGYTF
d_call: -
clone_size: -
j_call: TRBJ1-2
v_call: TRBV5-4

cdr3_nt: TGTGCCAGCAGCTTAGTAGTAGGGGCGGGGGGAGATACGCAGTATTTT
cdr3_aa: CASSLVVGAGGDTQYF
d_call: TRBD2
clone_size: -
j_call: TRBJ2-3
v_call: TRBV7-2

cdr3_nt: TGTGCCAGCAGCCCCCAATGGGGGGGCGAGCAGTACTTC
cdr3_aa: CASSPQWGGEQYF
d_call: TRBD2
clone_size: -
j_call: TRBJ2-7
v_call: TRBV3-1/TRBV3-2

cdr3_nt: TGTGCCAGTAGTATTCAGGGGTTGAACACTGAAGCTTTCTTT
cdr3_aa: CASSIQGLNTEAFF
d_call: -
clone_size: -
j_call: TRBJ1-1
v_call: TRBV19

cdr3_nt: TGTGCCAGTAGGGGACAGGGGAGTCAGCCCCAGCATTTT
cdr3_aa: CASRGQGSQPQHF
d_call: TRBD1
clone_size: -
j_call: TRBJ1-5
v_call: TRBV19